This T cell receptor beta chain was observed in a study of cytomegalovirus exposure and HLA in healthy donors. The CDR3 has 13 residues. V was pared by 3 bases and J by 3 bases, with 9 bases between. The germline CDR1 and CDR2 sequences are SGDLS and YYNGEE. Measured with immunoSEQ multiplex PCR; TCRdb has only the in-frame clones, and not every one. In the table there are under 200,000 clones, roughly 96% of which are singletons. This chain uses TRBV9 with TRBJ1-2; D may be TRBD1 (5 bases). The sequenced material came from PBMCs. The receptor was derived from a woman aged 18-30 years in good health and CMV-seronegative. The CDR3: CASSAGGDYGYTF. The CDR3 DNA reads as TGTGCCAGCAGCGCGGGGGGAGACTATGGCTACACCTTC.